Each of the 6 T cell receptor beta chains below was sequenced from the same sample in a study of cytomegalovirus exposure and HLA in healthy donors. The PCR was carried out with 60 Vbeta primers and 13 Jbeta primers. The protocol was immunoSEQ multiplex PCR, while the TCRdb copy is restricted to in-frame clones and leaves out a portion. The sample has roughly 140,000 clones; roughly four fifths are singletons. Specimen: PBMCs. These TCRs come from a male donor in good health and CMV-seronegative.

The V and J genes are TRBV5-6 and TRBJ2-2, with D unclear. From germline, CDR1 is SGHDT and CDR2 YYEEEE. The V and J ends lost 0 bases and 11 bases respectively, with 11 bases between them. The CDR3 runs to 13 residues. The CDR3 sequence: CASSLEPTPELFF. For the CDR3, the DNA is TGTGCCAGCAGCTTGGAACCCACTCCTGAGCTGTTTTTT.

The chain employs TRBV5-1 and TRBJ2-7; D possibly corresponds to TRBD2 (6 bases). CDR3 length: 14 amino acids. Germline CDR1 and CDR2: SGHRS and YFSETQ. V shed 6 bases and J shed 5 bases, with 18 bases lying between them. Here the CDR3 reads CASMTISGVDEQYF. The CDR3 coding sequence is TGCGCCAGCATGACAATTAGCGGTGTCGACGAGCAGTACTTC.

The chain uses TRBV7-2 and TRBJ1-2; the D is unclear. Germline CDR1 and CDR2: SGHTA and FQGNSA. The V end lost 1 base, the J end lost 2 bases, and 14 bases lay between the germline ends. CDR3 length: 16 residues. The CDR3 reads CASSLVSSDPNYGYTF. CDR3 coding DNA: TGTGCCAGCAGCTTAGTATCGTCAGATCCAAACTATGGCTACACCTTC.

Only a few counts were recorded for this clone. The chain carries TRBV25-1 and TRBJ1-1, with 8 bases that match TRBD1. Per germline, CDR1 MGHDK and CDR2 SYGVNS. Trimming at V came to 4 bases and at J to 5 bases, leaving 6 bases not matched to a gene. The CDR3 covers 14 residues. The CDR3, as DNA: TGTGCCAGCAGTGGCGACAGGGGAGATACTGAAGCTTTCTTT. It encodes CASSGDRGDTEAFF.

The V gene is TRBV7-9, the J gene TRBJ2-1, with 7 bases lining up with TRBD2. V dropped 0 bases and J dropped 2; count of bases not matched to a gene: 1. Germline values: CDR1 SEHNR, CDR2 FQNEAQ (reference sequence). The CDR3 has 15 amino acids. CDR3 sequence reads: CASSLAGGTYNEQFF. Here the CDR3 DNA reads TGTGCCAGCAGCTTAGCGGGGGGGACCTACAATGAGCAGTTCTTC.

This clone has more than one count but fewer than ten. The rearrangement uses TRBV4-1 and TRBJ2-1; no clear D gene. The CDR3 has 12 amino acids. The germline V gene encodes CDR1 MGHRA and CDR2 YSYEKL. V lost 0 bases and J 12 bases, leaving 9 bases between the germline ends. CDR3 amino acids: CASSQDRLLQFF. CDR3 nucleotides: TGCGCCAGCAGCCAAGACAGGCTTTTGCAGTTCTTC.